This is a list of T cell receptor beta chains from one sample in a study of blood T cell repertoires in COVID-19. TCRdb's copy holds only in-frame clones and misses some; the assay was immunoSEQ multiplex PCR. The sample shows hundreds of thousands of clones, 70% to 90% of them seen only once. Sequenced: peripheral blood. These receptors all stem from a woman aged 50 to 65 with COVID-19, enrolled during active disease. Each CDR3 is given with its conserved first and last residue. A D gene is named only where the DNA matches it firmly. Size is stated for part of the rows, as once, few or many counts, or as a class when the clone is expanded.

J: TRBJ1-4; size: -; V: TRBV13; D: TRBD1; DNA: TGTGCCAGCAGCTCAAGGGTCGCAGGGGGTGGAGAAAAACTGTTTTTT; CDR3: CASSSRVAGGGEKLFF
J: TRBJ2-7; size: -; V: TRBV2; D: TRBD1; DNA: TGTGCCAGCAGTGAAGCGTCGGACAGGGGTAGGTTC; CDR3: CASSEASDRGRF
J: TRBJ1-1; size: -; V: TRBV5-4; D: -; DNA: TGTGCCAGCAGCGGGGCGGGAGTGAACACTGAAGCTTTCTTT; CDR3: CASSGAGVNTEAFF
J: TRBJ1-6; size: -; V: TRBV6-5; D: -; DNA: TGTGCCAGCACCGAAACCTGGGACAATCAATCACCCCTCCACTTT; CDR3: CASTETWDNQSPLHF
J: TRBJ2-7; size: -; V: TRBV5-4; D: TRBD1; DNA: TGTGCCAGCAGCAGCGACCGACAGGGTGAAAAAGGCGAGCAGTACTTC; CDR3: CASSSDRQGEKGEQYF
J: TRBJ1-1; size: -; V: TRBV10-3; D: TRBD1; DNA: TGTGCCATCAGTGGGGCAGGGGGCGGAATCGGAGAAGCTTTCTTT; CDR3: CAISGAGGGIGEAFF
J: TRBJ2-1; size: -; V: TRBV4-1; D: TRBD1; DNA: TGCGCCAGCAGCCAAGATCCTAGACTGGGACAGGGGCGGGAAAATGAGCAGTTCTTC; CDR3: CASSQDPRLGQGRENEQFF
J: TRBJ1-2; size: -; V: TRBV12-1; D: -; DNA: TGTGCCAGCAGCCCCCCCTCAGGACAGGGAGACACGTTAAGCTATGGCTACACCTTC; CDR3: CASSPPSGQGDTLSYGYTF
J: TRBJ1-4; size: -; V: TRBV5-5; D: TRBD1; DNA: TGTGCCAGCAGCTCCGACAGGGAAGATGAAAAACTGTTTTTT; CDR3: CASSSDREDEKLFF
J: TRBJ1-6; size: -; V: TRBV19; D: -; DNA: TGTGCCAGTAGTATAACGAGGGATTGGAATAATTCACCCCTCCACTTT; CDR3: CASSITRDWNNSPLHF
J: TRBJ1-3; size: -; V: TRBV9; D: -; DNA: TGTGCCAGCAGCCAGGACAGAAGTAACTCTGGAAACACCATATATTTT; CDR3: CASSQDRSNSGNTIYF
J: TRBJ2-3; size: -; V: TRBV20-1; D: TRBD2; DNA: TGCAGTGCTAGTCGATCCTTTGGCGGGGGGGGAAGCACAGATACGCAGTATTTT; CDR3: CSASRSFGGGGSTDTQYF
J: TRBJ1-2; size: few; V: TRBV5-4; D: TRBD1; DNA: TGTGCCAGCAGCTCCGGGACAGGGGCCCTCTATGGCTACACCTTC; CDR3: CASSSGTGALYGYTF
J: TRBJ1-2; size: -; V: TRBV2; D: TRBD1; DNA: TGTGCCAGCAGTGAGGGGACAGGGAGTGGCTACACCTTC; CDR3: CASSEGTGSGYTF
J: TRBJ1-2; size: -; V: TRBV15; D: -; DNA: TGTGCCACCAGCATGGGGGCTACTAACTATGGCTACACCTTC; CDR3: CATSMGATNYGYTF
J: TRBJ2-1; size: -; V: TRBV5-6; D: TRBD1; DNA: TGTGCCAGCAGCTCGATAGGGACAGGGGAAGCTAATGAGCAGTTCTTC; CDR3: CASSSIGTGEANEQFF
J: TRBJ1-2; size: few; V: TRBV3-1/TRBV3-2; D: -; DNA: TGTGCCAGCAGCCCCCGCGGGGACTTCTATGACTACACCTTC; CDR3: CASSPRGDFYDYTF
J: TRBJ2-7; size: -; V: TRBV28; D: TRBD1; DNA: TGTGCCAGCACCTTATGGGATTCAGGGGGCTACTCCTACGAGCAGTACTTC; CDR3: CASTLWDSGGYSYEQYF
J: TRBJ1-1; size: -; V: TRBV3-1/TRBV3-2; D: -; DNA: TGTGCCAGCAGCCTTACCGGGGGGAACACTGAAGCTTTCTTT; CDR3: CASSLTGGNTEAFF
J: TRBJ2-5; size: once; V: TRBV2; D: TRBD1; DNA: TGTGCCAGCAGTGAGGACAGGGGGCGCGGGGAGACCCAGTACTTC; CDR3: CASSEDRGRGETQYF
J: TRBJ1-1; size: -; V: TRBV28; D: TRBD1; DNA: TGTGCCAGCACCCGGACAGGGGTGAACACTGAAGCTTTCTTT; CDR3: CASTRTGVNTEAFF
J: TRBJ2-1; size: -; V: TRBV7-2; D: TRBD2; DNA: TGTGCCAGCAGCTTTCGGGGGGGATACAATGAGCAGTTCTTC; CDR3: CASSFRGGYNEQFF
J: TRBJ2-7; size: -; V: TRBV4-1; D: -; DNA: TGCGCCAGCAGCCTTTTAGGGGGGGCCGTATACGAGCAGTACTTC; CDR3: CASSLLGGAVYEQYF
J: TRBJ2-7; size: -; V: TRBV2; D: -; DNA: TGTGCCAGCAGTACCCGACGGACTAAGCAGTACTTC; CDR3: CASSTRRTKQYF
J: TRBJ2-3; size: -; V: TRBV5-1; D: TRBD1; DNA: TGCGCCAGCAGCGTCGGGACAGCAATTATCCACACAGATACGCAGTATTTT; CDR3: CASSVGTAIIHTDTQYF
J: TRBJ1-3; size: -; V: TRBV5-1; D: -; DNA: TGCGCCAGCAGCTTGGGGCAGGGTGTGGACACCATATATTTT; CDR3: CASSLGQGVDTIYF